This TCR beta chain was obtained from a study of blood T cell repertoires in COVID-19. V dropped 6 bases and J dropped 1; count of bases not matched to a gene: 1. There are 14 residues in the CDR3. From germline, CDR1 is WNHNN and CDR2 SYGVQD (reference sequence). Here immunoSEQ multiplex PCR was the method, and the copy in TCRdb shows in-frame clones only, minus some. Of around 260,000 clones listed, around nine tenths are singletons. The receptor was isolated from a middle-aged woman who had recovered from COVID-19. The genes are TRBV10-1 and TRBJ2-2; the match to TRBD1 covers 8 bases. Sequencing input: peripheral blood. CDR3 nucleotide sequence: TGCGCCAGCAGACAGGGGGTGAACACCGGGGAGCTGTTTTTT. Its translation: CASRQGVNTGELFF.